This TCR beta chain was identified during a study of T cells in Graves' hyperthyroidism and ophthalmopathy. Notes on the study in general: Ophthalmopathy onset followed model prediction by a median about seven months. Most expanded thyroid clonotypes above 0.001 also appeared in blood.

This clonotype was detected once. Antigen specificity is unknown. The germline V gene encodes CDR1 SQVTM and CDR2 ANQGSEA. CDR3 length: 11 residues. The V and J ends lost 6 bases and 10 bases, in that order; junction bases with no gene match: 3. TCR beta CDR3 regions were amplified from RNA. The TCR CDR3 first-round RT-PCR relied on the HTBI primer set. TCRdb redid the calling of the multiplex PCR reads with MiXCR, one entry per CDR3 protein. Of about 700,000 distinct CDR3 sequences in the sample, 45% were seen once. V usage is TRBV29-1 and J usage is TRBJ1-6, with 7 bases identical to TRBD1. The sample was peripheral blood or thyroid tissue (not recorded which). The receptor was derived from an adult man with Graves' disease, either hyperthyroidism or ophthalmopathy (not recorded which). CDR3 sequence (DNA): TGCAGCGTCGGGACAGAGTCACCCCTCCACTTT. Amino acid sequence: CSVGTESPLHF.